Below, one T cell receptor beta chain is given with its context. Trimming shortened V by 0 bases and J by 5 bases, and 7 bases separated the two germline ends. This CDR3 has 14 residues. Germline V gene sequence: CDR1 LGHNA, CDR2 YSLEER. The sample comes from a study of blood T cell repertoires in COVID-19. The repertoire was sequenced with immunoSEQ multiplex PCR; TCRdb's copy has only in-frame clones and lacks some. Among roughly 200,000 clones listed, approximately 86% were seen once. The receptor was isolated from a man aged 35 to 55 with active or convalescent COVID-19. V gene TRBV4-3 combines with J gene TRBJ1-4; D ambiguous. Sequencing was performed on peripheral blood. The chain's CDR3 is CASSQDVSNEKLFF. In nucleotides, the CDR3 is TGCGCCAGCAGCCAAGATGTATCGAATGAAAAACTGTTTTTT.